This TCR beta chain was obtained from a study of cytomegalovirus exposure and HLA in healthy donors. Study findings and constraints: The dataset shows that most TCR sequences were rare, while some public TCRs occurred in many donors. Cytomegalovirus-associated status was assigned to 150 or so TCR beta chains.

A remark on this clone: As yet, its antigen is unknown.

The PCR employed 60 Vbeta primers together with 13 Jbeta primers. The assay was immunoSEQ multiplex PCR, and TCRdb's table has in-frame clones only and misses some. The table lists more than 200,000 clones, roughly 79% of them singletons. The V and J ends lost 8 bases and 15 bases, in that order; junction bases with no gene match: 13. The CDR3 has 12 residues. Germline V gene data show CDR1 as MDHEN and CDR2 as SYDVKM. This sequence joins TRBV28 and TRBJ2-1; the match to TRBD1 covers 7 bases. The material sequenced was PBMCs. This clonotype was sampled from a man between 18 and 35 years old in good health and CMV-seronegative. The CDR3 region is CASQAGTAKVFF. CDR3 in DNA: TGTGCCAGCCAGGCCGGGACAGCGAAAGTGTTCTTC.